This T cell receptor beta chain comes out of a study of OX40 agonist ivuxolimab in advanced cancers. Trimming removed 0 bases from V and 0 bases from J, with 7 bases in between. Germline loops: CDR1 SGHDT, CDR2 YYEEEE. The CDR3 consists of 14 residues. Sequenced by immunoSEQ multiplex PCR; TCRdb stores in-frame clones only, minus some. The repertoire holds 71,000 or so clones, with more than 85% as singletons. Remarks on this clone: The antigen remains unidentified.

Study outcomes and limitations: Specificity for antigen went undetermined in the expanded peripheral T cells.

The input for sequencing was CD4+ or CD8+ T cells sorted from blood, taken in a trial of the OX40 agonist ivuxolimab. This receptor was obtained from an adult with an advanced solid tumor such as melanoma, head and neck, liver or kidney cancer. The chain recombines TRBV5-6 with TRBJ2-7, with a possible D match to TRBD1 (6 bases). CDR3: CASSLGDNSYEQYF. CDR3 bases: TGTGCCAGCAGCTTGGGGGACAACTCCTACGAGCAGTACTTC.